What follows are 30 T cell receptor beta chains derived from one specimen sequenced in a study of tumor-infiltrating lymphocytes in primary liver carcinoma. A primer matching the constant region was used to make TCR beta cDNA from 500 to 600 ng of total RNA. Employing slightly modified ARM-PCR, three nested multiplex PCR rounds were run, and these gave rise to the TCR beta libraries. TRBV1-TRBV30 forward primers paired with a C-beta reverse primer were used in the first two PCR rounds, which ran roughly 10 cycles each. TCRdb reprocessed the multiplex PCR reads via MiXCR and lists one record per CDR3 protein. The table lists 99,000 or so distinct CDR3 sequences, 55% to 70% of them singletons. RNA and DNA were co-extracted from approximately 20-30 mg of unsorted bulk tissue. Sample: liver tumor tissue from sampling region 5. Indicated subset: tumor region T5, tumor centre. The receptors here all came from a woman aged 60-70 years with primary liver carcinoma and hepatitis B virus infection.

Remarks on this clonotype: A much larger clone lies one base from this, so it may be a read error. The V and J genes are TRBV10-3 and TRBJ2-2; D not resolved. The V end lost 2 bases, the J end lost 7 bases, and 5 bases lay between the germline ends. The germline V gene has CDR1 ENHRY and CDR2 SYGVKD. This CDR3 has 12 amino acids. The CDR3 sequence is CAISEQFGELFF. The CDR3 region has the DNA TGTGCCATCAGTGAGCAATTCGGGGAGCTGTTTTTT.

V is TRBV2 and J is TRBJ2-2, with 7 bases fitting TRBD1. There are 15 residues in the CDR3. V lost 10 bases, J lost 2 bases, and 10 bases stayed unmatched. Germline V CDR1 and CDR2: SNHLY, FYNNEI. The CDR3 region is CATKRGPFNTGELFF. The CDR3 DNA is TGTGCCACCAAAAGGGGGCCTTTCAACACCGGGGAGCTGTTTTTT.

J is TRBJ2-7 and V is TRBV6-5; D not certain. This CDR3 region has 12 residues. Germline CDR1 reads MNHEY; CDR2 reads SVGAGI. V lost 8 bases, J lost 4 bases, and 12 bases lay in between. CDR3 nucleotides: TGTGCCAGCTGTGGACGAAGATACGAGCAGTACTTC. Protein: CASCGRRYEQYF.

The CDR3 loop is CDSTGVGYEQYF. The CDR3 DNA follows: TGTGACAGTACAGGGGTGGGATACGAGCAGTACTTC. J is TRBJ2-7 and V is TRBV6-1, with 7 bases matching TRBD1. CDR3 size: 12 residues. Germline V gene lookup returns CDR1 MNHNS and CDR2 SASEGT.

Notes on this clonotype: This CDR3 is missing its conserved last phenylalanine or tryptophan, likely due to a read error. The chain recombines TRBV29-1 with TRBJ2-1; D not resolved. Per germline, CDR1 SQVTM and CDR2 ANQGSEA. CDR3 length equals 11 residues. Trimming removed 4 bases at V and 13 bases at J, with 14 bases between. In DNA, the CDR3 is TGCAGCGTTGCGCTAGATGTTGAACAGTTCTTA. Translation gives CSVALDVEQFL.

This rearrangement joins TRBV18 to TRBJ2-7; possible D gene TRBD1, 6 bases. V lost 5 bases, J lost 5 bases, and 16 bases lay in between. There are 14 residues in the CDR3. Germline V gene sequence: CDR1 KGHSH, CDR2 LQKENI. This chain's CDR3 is CASSIPSGTNEQYF. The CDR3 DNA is TGTGCCAGCTCAATCCCTTCCGGGACAAACGAGCAGTACTTC.

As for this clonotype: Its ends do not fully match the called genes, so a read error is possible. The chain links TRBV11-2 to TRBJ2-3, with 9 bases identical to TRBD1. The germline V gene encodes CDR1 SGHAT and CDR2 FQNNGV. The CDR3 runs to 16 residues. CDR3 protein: CVSNSTRLQGADTHYF. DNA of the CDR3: TGTGTCAGCAACTCAACCCGGTTACAGGGGGCAGATACGCACTATTTT. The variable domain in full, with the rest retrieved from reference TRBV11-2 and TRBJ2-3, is EAGVAQSPRYKIIEKRQSVAFWCNPISGHATLYWYQQILGQGPKLLIQFQNNGVVDDSQLPKDRFSAERLKGVDSTLKIQPAKLEDSAVYLCVSNSTRLQGADTHYFGPGTRLTVL.

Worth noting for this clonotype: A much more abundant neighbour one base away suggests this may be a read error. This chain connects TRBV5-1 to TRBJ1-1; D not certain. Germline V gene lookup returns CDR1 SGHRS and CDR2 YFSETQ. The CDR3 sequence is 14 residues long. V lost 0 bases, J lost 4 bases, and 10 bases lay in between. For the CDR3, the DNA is TGCGCCAGCAGCTTGGGGCCGGGAGGCACTGAAGCTTTCTTT. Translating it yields CASSLGPGGTEAFF. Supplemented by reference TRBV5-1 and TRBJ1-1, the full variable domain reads KAGVTQTPRYLIKTRGQQVTLSCSPISGHRSVSWYQQTPGQGLQFLFEYFSETQRNKGNFPGRFSGRQFSNSRSEMNVSTLELGDSALYLCASSLGPGGTEAFFGQGTRLTVV.

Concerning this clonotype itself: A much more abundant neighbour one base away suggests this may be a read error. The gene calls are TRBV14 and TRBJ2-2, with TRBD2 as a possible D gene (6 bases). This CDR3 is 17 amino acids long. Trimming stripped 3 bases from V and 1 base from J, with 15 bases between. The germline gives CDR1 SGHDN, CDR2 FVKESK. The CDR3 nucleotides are TGTGCCAGCAGCCAGTCTATAGCGGAGGAGAACACCGGGGAGCTGTTTTTT. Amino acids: CASSQSIAEENTGELFF.

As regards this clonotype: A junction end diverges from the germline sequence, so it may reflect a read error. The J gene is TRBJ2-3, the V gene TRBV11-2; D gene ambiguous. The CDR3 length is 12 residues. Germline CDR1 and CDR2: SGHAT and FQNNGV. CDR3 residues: CTSSPSGDAQYF. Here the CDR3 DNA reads TGTACCAGTAGCCCCTCTGGAGATGCGCAGTATTTT.

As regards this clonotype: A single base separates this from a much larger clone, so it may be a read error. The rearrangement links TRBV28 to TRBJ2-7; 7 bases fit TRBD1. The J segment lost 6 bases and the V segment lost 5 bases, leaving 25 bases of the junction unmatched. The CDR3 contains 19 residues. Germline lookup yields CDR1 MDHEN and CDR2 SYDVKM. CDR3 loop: CASSPRQGKTPWSSTEQYF. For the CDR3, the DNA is TGTGCCAGCAGTCCCCGACAGGGAAAGACTCCCTGGAGCTCGACCGAGCAGTACTTC.

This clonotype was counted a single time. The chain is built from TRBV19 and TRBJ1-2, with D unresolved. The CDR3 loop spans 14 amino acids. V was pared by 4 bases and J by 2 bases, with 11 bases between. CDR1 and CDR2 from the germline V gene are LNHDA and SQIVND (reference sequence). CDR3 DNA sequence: TGTGCCAGTAGTAGGAATCCGCAGAACTATGGCTACACCTTC. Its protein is CASSRNPQNYGYTF. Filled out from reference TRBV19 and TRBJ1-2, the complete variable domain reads DGGITQSPKYLFRKEGQNVTLSCEQNLNHDAMYWYRQDPGQGLRLIYYSQIVNDFQKGDIAEGYSVSREKKESFPLTVTSAQKNPTAFYLCASSRNPQNYGYTFGSGTRLTVV.

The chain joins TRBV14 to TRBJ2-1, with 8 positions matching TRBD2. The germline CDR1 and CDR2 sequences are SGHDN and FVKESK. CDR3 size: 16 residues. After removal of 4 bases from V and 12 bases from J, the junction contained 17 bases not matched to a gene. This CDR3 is CASSLFGTSAYIVQFF. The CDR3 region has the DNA TGTGCCAGCAGCCTGTTCGGGACTAGTGCGTACATCGTGCAGTTCTTC.

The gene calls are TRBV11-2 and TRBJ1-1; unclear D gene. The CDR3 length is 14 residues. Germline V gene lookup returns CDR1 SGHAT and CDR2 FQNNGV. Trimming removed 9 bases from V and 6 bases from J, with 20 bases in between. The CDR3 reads CASSPRHVASEAFF. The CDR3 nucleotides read TGTGCCAGTAGCCCGAGACATGTGGCATCTGAAGCTTTCTTT.

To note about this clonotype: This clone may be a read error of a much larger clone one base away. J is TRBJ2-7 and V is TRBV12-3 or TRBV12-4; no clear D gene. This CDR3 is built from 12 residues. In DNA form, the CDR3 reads TGTGCCAGCGGTTTCTCCTACGGATGGCGGTACTTC. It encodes CASGFSYGWRYF.

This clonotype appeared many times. The CDR3: CASSPTRLFYEQYF. The CDR3 bases are TGTGCCAGCAGTCCGACCCGACTTTTCTACGAGCAGTACTTC. V is TRBV12-3 or TRBV12-4 and J is TRBJ2-7; D ambiguous. V was clipped by 5 bases and J by 3 bases, with 14 bases between them. The CDR3 is 14 residues long.

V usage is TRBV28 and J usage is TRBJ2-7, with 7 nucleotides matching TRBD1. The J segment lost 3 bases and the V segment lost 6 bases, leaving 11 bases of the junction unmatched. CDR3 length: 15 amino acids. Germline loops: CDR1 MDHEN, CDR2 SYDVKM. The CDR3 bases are TGTGCCAGCAGCCGTCCCGAGGACAGGAGCTACGAGCAGTACTTC. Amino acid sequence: CASSRPEDRSYEQYF.

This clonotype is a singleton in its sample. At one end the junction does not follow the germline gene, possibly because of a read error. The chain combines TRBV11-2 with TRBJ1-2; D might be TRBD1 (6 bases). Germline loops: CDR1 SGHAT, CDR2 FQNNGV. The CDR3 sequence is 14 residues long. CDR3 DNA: TGTGCCAGCGGCTTAGGCACTACAGGGAGTGACTACACCTTC. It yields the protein CASGLGTTGSDYTF. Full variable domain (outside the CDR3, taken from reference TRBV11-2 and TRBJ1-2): EAGVAQSPRYKIIEKRQSVAFWCNPISGHATLYWYQQILGQGPKLLIQFQNNGVVDDSQLPKDRFSAERLKGVDSTLKIQPAKLEDSAVYLCASGLGTTGSDYTFGSGTRLTVV.

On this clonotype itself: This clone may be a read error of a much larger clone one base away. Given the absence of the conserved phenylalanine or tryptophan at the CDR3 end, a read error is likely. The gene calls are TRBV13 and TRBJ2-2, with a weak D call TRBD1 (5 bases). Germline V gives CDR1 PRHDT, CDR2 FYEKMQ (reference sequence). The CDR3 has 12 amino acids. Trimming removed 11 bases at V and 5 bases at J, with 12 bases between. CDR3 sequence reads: CAGARWTGELFL. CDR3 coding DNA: TGTGCCGGGGCCAGGTGGACCGGGGAGCTGTTTCTT.

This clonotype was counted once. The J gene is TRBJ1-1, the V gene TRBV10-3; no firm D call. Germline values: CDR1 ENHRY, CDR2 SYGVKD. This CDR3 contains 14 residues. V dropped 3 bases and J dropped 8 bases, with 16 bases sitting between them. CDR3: CAISEGQAEQEAFF. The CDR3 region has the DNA TGTGCCATCAGTGAAGGGCAGGCTGAACAGGAAGCTTTCTTT.

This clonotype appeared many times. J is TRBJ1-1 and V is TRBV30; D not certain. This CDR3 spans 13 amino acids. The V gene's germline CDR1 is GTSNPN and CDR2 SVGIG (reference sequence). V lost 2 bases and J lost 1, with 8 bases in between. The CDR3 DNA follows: TGTGCCTGGAGTAGGCAGGAGAACACTGAAGCTTTCTTT. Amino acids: CAWSRQENTEAFF.

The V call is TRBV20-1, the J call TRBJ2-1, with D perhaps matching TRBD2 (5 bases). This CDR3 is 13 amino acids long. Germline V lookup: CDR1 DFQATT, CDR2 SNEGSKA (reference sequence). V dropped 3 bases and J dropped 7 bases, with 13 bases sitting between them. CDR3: CSASSGERNEQFF. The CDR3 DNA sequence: TGCAGTGCTAGCAGTGGGGAGAGGAATGAGCAGTTCTTC.

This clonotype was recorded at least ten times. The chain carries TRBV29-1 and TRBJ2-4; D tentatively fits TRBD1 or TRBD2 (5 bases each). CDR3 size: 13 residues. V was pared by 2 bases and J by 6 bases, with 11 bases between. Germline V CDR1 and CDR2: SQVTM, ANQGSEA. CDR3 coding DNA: TGCAGCGTTGAACACGGGGCCCGAAACATTCAGTACTTC. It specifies CSVEHGARNIQYF. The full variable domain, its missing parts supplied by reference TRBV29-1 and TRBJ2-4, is SAVISQKPSRDICQRGTSLTIQCQVDSQVTMMFWYRQQPGQSLTLIATANQGSEATYESGFVIDKFPISRPNLTFSTLTVSNMSPEDSSIYLCSVEHGARNIQYFGAGTRLSVL.

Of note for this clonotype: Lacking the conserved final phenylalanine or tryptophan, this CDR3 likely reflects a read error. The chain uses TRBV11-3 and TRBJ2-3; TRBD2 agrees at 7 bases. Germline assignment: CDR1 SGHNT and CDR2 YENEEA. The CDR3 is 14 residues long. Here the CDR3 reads CASSFKTSIDTQYL. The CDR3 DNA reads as TGTGCCAGCAGCTTCAAGACTAGCATAGATACGCAGTATTTA.

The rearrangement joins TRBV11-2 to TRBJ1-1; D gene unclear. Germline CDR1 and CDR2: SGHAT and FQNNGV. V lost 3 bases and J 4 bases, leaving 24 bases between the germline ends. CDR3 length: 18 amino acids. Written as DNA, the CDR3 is TGTGCCAGCAGCTTTGGCATACTATCCGGAACAGCAGGCACTGAAGCTTTCTTT. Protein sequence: CASSFGILSGTAGTEAFF.

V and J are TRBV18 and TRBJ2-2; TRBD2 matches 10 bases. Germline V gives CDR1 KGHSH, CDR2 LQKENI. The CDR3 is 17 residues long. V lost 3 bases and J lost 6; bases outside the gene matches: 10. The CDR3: CASSPSSGRPRAGELFF. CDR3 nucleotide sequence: TGTGCCAGCTCACCCTCTAGCGGGAGACCGAGGGCCGGGGAGCTGTTTTTT.

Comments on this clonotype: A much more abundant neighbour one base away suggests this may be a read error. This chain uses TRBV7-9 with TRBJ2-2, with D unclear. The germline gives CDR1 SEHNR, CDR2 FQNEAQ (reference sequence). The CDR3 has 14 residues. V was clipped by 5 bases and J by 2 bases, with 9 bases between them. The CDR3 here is CASSPGSNTGELFF. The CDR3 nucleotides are TGTGCCAGCAGCCCAGGCTCCAACACCGGGGAGCTGTTTTTT.

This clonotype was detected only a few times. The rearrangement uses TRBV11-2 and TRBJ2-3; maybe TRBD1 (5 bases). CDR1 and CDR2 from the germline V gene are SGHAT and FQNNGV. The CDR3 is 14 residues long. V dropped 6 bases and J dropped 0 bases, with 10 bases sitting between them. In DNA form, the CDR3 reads TGTGCCAGCAGGCTGTGGACAAGCACAGATACGCAGTATTTT. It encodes CASRLWTSTDTQYF.

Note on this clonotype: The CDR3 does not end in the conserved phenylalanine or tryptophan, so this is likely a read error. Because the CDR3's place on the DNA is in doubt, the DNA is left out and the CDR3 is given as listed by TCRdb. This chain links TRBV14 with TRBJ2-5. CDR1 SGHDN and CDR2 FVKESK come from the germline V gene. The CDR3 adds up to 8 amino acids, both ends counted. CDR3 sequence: CASSLKYL.

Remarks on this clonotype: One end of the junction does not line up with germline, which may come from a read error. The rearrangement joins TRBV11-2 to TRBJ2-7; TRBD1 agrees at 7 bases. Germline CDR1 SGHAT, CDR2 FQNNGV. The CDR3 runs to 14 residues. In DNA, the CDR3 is TGTGCCAGCAGCTTCCAGGGGGTAGGGGGCAAGCAGTATTTC. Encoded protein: CASSFQGVGGKQYF.